The T cell receptor (beta chain) under discussion was sequenced for a study of vaccination effects on CD4 cells after COVID-19. In the ViraFEST assay, antigen-specific CD4+ clonotypes were identified by expansion after peptide-pool stimulation. CD4+ T cell isolation took place after 10 days of culture. On this clone: Its antigen remains unknown.

Study results and limitations: Late in the post-vaccination period, infection-induced and vaccine-induced clones underwent marked clonal contraction.

Measured with immunoSEQ multiplex PCR; TCRdb has only the in-frame clones, and not every one. The sample carries about 79,000 clones, roughly four fifths recorded once. The germline V gene has CDR1 SGHTS and CDR2 YDEGEE. The CDR3 consists of 17 residues. Unmatched junction bases numbered 10, after V lost 3 bases and J lost 1 base. This TCR came from a human donor who received a COVID-19 vaccine. This specimen was CD4+ T cells from PBMCs cultured with HCoV-229E spike peptides, taken before COVID-19 vaccination. V usage is TRBV5-8 and J usage is TRBJ1-5; 7 bases are shared with TRBD1. The DNA of the CDR3 is TGTGCCAGCAGCTACCTGCAGGGGGATGGGAGCAATCAGCCCCAGCATTTT. Its protein product is CASSYLQGDGSNQPQHF.